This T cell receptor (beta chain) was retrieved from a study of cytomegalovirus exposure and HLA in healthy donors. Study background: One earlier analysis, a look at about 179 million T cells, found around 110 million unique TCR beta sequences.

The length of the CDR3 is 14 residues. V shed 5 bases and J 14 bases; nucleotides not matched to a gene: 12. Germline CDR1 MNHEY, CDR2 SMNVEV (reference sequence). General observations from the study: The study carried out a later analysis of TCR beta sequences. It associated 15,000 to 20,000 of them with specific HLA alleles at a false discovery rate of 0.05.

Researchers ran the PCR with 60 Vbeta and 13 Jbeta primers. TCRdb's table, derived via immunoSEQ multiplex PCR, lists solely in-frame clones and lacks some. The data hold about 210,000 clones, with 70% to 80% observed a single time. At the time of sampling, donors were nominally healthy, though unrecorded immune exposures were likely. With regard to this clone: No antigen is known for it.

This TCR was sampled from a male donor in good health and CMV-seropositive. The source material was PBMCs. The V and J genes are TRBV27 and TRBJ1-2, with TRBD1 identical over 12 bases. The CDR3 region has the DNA TGTGCCAGCAGTCAAAGGGACAGGGGGCGGTCGGAAACCTTC. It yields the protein CASSQRDRGRSETF.